What follows describes a single TCR beta chain. CDR3 length: 15 residues. Trimming cost V 8 bases and J 0 bases, with 11 bases left between them. Germline-derived CDR1 and CDR2 are LNHDA and SQIVND (reference sequence). The sample belongs to a study of OX40 agonist ivuxolimab in advanced cancers. This table comes from immunoSEQ multiplex PCR, and its TCRdb copy is limited to in-frame clones, with some not included. The repertoire holds under 100,000 clones, with roughly 84% as singletons. The material was CD4+ or CD8+ T cells sorted from blood, obtained in a trial of the OX40 agonist ivuxolimab. The source of this sequence is an adult with an advanced solid tumor such as melanoma, head and neck, liver or kidney cancer. The genes are TRBV19 and TRBJ1-6; no definite D call. The CDR3 DNA reads as TGTGCCAGTCTGGCAGGCCCCTCCTATAATTCACCCCTCCACTTT. It encodes CASLAGPSYNSPLHF.